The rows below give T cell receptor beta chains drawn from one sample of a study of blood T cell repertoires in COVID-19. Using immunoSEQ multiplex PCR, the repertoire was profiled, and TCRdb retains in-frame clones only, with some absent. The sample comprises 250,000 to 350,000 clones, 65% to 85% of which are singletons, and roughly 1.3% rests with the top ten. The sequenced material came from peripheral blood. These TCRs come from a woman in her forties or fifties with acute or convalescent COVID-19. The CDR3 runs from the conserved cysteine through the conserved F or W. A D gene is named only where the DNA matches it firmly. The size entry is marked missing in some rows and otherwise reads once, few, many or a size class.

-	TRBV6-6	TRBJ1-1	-	CASSYEAFPGNTEAFF	TGTGCCAGCAGTTACGAAGCTTTTCCGGGGAACACTGAAGCTTTCTTT
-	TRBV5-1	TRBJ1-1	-	CASSPLRDNTEAFF	TGCGCCAGCAGCCCCCTACGAGATAACACTGAAGCTTTCTTT
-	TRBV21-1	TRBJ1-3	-	CASSDPRESGNTIYF	TGTGCCAGCAGTGACCCACGGGAGTCTGGAAACACCATATATTTT
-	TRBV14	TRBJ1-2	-	CASSQSTDSGRTF	TGTGCCAGCAGCCAATCGACAGATTCAGGTCGCACCTTC
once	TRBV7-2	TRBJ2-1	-	CASSLPGAVNEQFF	TGTGCCAGCAGCTTGCCGGGAGCGGTCAATGAGCAGTTCTTC
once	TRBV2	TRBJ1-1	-	CASSEAPGDTEAFF	TGTGCCAGCAGTGAAGCACCGGGGGACACTGAAGCTTTCTTT
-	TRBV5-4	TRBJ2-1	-	CASSLKSGSLNEQFF	TGTGCCAGCAGCTTGAAAAGCGGGTCCCTAAATGAGCAGTTCTTC
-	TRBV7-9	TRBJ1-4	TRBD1	CASSFSQGDEKLFF	TGTGCCAGCAGCTTTAGTCAGGGGGACGAAAAACTGTTTTTT
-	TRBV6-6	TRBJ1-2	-	CASSPDYGYTF	TGTGCCAGCAGCCCGGACTATGGCTACACCTTC
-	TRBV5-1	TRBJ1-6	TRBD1	CASSFADRNSPLHF	TGCGCCAGCAGCTTTGCGGACAGGAATTCACCCCTCCACTTT
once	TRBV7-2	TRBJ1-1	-	CASSPRTGGSEAFF	TGTGCCAGCAGCCCGAGGACGGGGGGAAGTGAAGCTTTCTTT
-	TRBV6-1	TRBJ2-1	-	CASSGYRGGSYNEQFF	TGTGCCAGCAGTGGTTACAGGGGAGGCTCCTACAATGAGCAGTTCTTC
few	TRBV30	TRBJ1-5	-	CAWSLASNQPQHF	TGTGCCTGGAGCCTAGCGAGCAATCAGCCCCAGCATTTT
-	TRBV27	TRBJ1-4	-	CASSLDGWAEKLFF	TGTGCCAGCAGTTTAGATGGGTGGGCTGAAAAACTGTTTTTT
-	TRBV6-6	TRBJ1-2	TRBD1	CASRGTGLETF	TGTGCCAGCAGAGGGACAGGGTTAGAGACCTTC
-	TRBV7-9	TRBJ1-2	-	CASSLDSFYGYTF	TGTGCCAGCAGCCTGGACAGCTTCTATGGCTACACCTTC
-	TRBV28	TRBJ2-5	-	CASSSTGNRETQYF	TGTGCCAGCAGTTCCACAGGGAATAGGGAGACCCAGTACTTC
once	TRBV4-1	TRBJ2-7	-	CASSQVIVSGRFEEQYF	TGCGCCAGCAGCCAAGTCATCGTCTCGGGGAGATTTGAAGAGCAGTACTTC
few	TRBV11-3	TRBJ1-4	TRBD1	CASSPGTGDEKLFF	TGTGCCAGCAGCCCGGGGACAGGAGATGAAAAACTGTTTTTT
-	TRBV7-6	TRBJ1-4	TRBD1	CASSLGTGWDEKLFF	TGTGCCAGCAGCTTAGGGACAGGGTGGGACGAAAAACTGTTTTTT
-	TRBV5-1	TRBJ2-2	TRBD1	CASSLRETGETGELFF	TGCGCCAGCAGCTTGAGGGAGACAGGGGAAACCGGGGAGCTGTTTTTT
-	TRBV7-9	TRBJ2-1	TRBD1	CASSWGDRGLNNEQFF	TGTGCCAGCAGCTGGGGGGACAGGGGCCTAAACAATGAGCAGTTCTTC
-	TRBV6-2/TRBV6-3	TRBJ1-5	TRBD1	CASSTDRGPGQPQHF	TGTGCCAGCAGTACGGACAGGGGGCCGGGTCAGCCCCAGCATTTT
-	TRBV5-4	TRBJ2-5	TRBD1	CASSLQGPRSPQYF	TGTGCCAGCAGCTTACAGGGGCCCCGGAGTCCCCAGTACTTC
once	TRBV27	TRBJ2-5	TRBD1	CASSHRGQETQYF	TGTGCCAGCAGCCACAGGGGCCAAGAGACCCAGTACTTC
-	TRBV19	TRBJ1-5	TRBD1	CASRQGASSNQPQHF	TGTGCCAGTCGACAGGGGGCCTCAAGCAATCAGCCCCAGCATTTT
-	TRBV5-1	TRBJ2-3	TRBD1	CASSWGQNPDTQYF	TGCGCCAGCAGCTGGGGACAGAACCCAGATACGCAGTATTTT
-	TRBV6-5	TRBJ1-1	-	CASTRGMNTEAFF	TGTGCCAGCACCAGGGGTATGAACACTGAAGCTTTCTTT
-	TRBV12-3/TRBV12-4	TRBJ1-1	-	CASSLLLRSGAFF	TGTGCCAGCAGTTTGCTTCTTCGATCGGGAGCTTTCTTT
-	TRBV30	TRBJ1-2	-	CAWAPPGGNNYGYTF	TGTGCCTGGGCACCGCCCGGCGGAAATAACTATGGCTACACCTTC
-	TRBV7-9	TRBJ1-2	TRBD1	CASSLTGEGYTF	TGTGCCAGCAGCCTCACAGGGGAAGGCTACACCTTC
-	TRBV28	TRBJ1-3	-	CASSFVGASGNTIYF	TGTGCCAGCAGTTTCGTAGGGGCCTCTGGAAACACCATATATTTT
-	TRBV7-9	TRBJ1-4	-	CASSPTESNEKLFF	TGTGCCAGCAGCCCGACAGAATCCAATGAAAAACTGTTTTTT
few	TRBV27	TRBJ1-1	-	CASSGGQVERAFF	TGTGCCAGCAGTGGCGGGCAGGTAGAGCGGGCTTTCTTT
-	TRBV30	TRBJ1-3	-	CAWTVAGDFGNTIYF	TGTGCCTGGACCGTGGCCGGGGATTTTGGAAACACCATATATTTT
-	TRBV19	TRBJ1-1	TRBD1	CASRGQHMNTEAFF	TGTGCCAGTAGGGGACAGCACATGAACACTGAAGCTTTCTTT
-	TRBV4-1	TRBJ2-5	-	CASSQVYESVTQYF	TGCGCCAGCAGCCAAGTCTACGAATCGGTGACCCAGTACTTC
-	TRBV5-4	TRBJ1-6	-	CASSPLGGSGSPLHF	TGTGCCAGCAGCCCACTCGGGGGGTCAGGTTCACCCCTCCACTTT
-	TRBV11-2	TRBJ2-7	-	CASSWRTGTYEQYF	TGTGCCAGCAGCTGGAGGACGGGTACCTACGAGCAGTACTTC
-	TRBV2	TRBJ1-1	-	CASSEGLRTKGKAFF	TGTGCCAGCAGTGAAGGCCTCCGGACAAAGGGTAAAGCTTTCTTT
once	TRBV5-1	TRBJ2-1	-	CASGGYLSNEQFF	TGCGCCAGCGGCGGTTATTTATCCAATGAGCAGTTCTTC
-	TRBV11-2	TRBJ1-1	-	CASSLGGVYEAFF	TGTGCCAGCAGCTTGGGAGGGGTTTATGAAGCTTTCTTT
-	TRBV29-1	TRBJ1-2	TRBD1	CSVATGSLLVGYTF	TGCAGCGTTGCGACAGGGTCCCTCCTTGTGGGCTACACCTTC
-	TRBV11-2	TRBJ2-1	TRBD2	CASSRLAAYNEQFF	TGTGCCAGCAGCCGACTAGCGGCATACAATGAGCAGTTCTTC
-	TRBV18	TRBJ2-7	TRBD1	CASSPGTATYEQYF	TGTGCCAGCTCCCCCGGGACAGCCACCTACGAGCAGTACTTC